This TCR beta chain was captured in a study of blood T cell repertoires in COVID-19. Study summary: The United States, Italy and Spain provided the acute and convalescent COVID-19 samples. From T cells, B-cell-depleted T cells, or PBMCs came the material, which was cDNA or gDNA.

J gave up 2 bases and V 4 bases, and 8 bases lay outside the gene matches. Germline lookup yields CDR1 MDHEN and CDR2 SYDVKM. The CDR3 runs to 15 residues. As handled by the study authors: Reference gene primer amplification in the assay estimated nucleated cell counts. Here immunoSEQ multiplex PCR was the method, and the copy in TCRdb shows in-frame clones only, minus some. V, J and clone size were drawn from that table, and D and trimming were deduced from the DNA. The sample has about 270,000 clones, around nine tenths seen once. The V gene is TRBV28, the J gene TRBJ2-7, with TRBD1 matching over 7 bases. The source material was peripheral blood. This clonotype originated in a man aged 40-49 years with active or convalescent COVID-19. For the CDR3, the DNA is TGTGCCAGCAGTTCGCACACCGGGACAGCCTACGAGCAGTACTTC. Its protein product is CASSSHTGTAYEQYF.